This entry describes one T cell receptor beta chain. The antigen is unknown. With 7 bases clipped from V and 0 bases from J, the junction kept 8 bases outside the gene matches. Germline V CDR1 and CDR2: SGHAT, FQNNGV. There are 16 residues in the CDR3. The assay was immunoSEQ multiplex PCR, and TCRdb's table has in-frame clones only and misses some. The profile covers 100,000 to 150,000 clones, with around 89% appearing a single time and about 4.3% taken by the ten largest. The sample is drawn from a study of T cell responses to AZD1222 COVID-19 vaccine. Points from the study as a whole: Nearly half of the spike-specific TCRs reportedly recognize variant regions that carry no mutations. Clonal diversity may have been underestimated, and the donors were mostly white British, with more females than males.

The starting material was peripheral blood, obtained on day 0 of AZD1222 vaccination. This sequence originates from an adult in good health. V is TRBV11-2 and J is TRBJ1-1, with 10 bases aligning to TRBD1. The CDR3 loop reads CASTKTGTGVNTEAFF. DNA of the CDR3: TGTGCCAGCACCAAAACCGGGACAGGGGTGAACACTGAAGCTTTCTTT. Full variable domain (remainder filled in from reference TRBV11-2 and TRBJ1-1): EAGVAQSPRYKIIEKRQSVAFWCNPISGHATLYWYQQILGQGPKLLIQFQNNGVVDDSQLPKDRFSAERLKGVDSTLKIQPAKLEDSAVYLCASTKTGTGVNTEAFFGQGTRLTVV.